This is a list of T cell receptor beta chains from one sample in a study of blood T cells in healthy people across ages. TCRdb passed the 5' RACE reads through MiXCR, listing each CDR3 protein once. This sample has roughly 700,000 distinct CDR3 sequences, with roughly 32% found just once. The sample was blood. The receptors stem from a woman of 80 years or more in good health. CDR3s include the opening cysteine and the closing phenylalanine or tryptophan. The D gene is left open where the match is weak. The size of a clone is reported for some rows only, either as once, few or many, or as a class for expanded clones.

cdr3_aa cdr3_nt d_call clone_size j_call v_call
CAITETNYGYTF TGTGCCATCACCGAAACTAACTATGGCTACACCTTC . many TRBJ1-2 TRBV10-3
CSARDLMGGGGYTF TGCAGTGCTAGAGATCTGATGGGCGGGGGAGGCTACACCTTC . . TRBJ1-2 TRBV20-1
CASYRPREKLFF TGTGCCTCCTACCGGCCGAGGGAAAAACTGTTTTTT . few TRBJ1-4 TRBV30
CASSQDLVTGVNEKLFF TGTGCCAGCAGCCAAGATCTCGTGACAGGGGTAAATGAAAAACTGTTTTTT TRBD1 . TRBJ1-4 TRBV3-1
CASSPLPSGTQETQYF TGTGCCAGCAGCCCCCTTCCTAGCGGGACCCAAGAGACCCAGTACTTC TRBD2 . TRBJ2-5 TRBV3-1
CASSESVSNQPQHF TGTGCCAGCAGTGAAAGCGTATCCAATCAGCCCCAGCATTTT . many TRBJ1-5 TRBV2
CASSGPGQGYEQYF TGTGCCAGCAGTGGACCGGGACAGGGCTACGAGCAGTACTTC TRBD1 many TRBJ2-7 TRBV6-1
CASSPPGQGSNQPQHF TGTGCCAGCAGCCCCCCGGGACAGGGGAGCAATCAGCCCCAGCATTTT TRBD1 many TRBJ1-5 TRBV7-2
CASSSDPSTDTQYF TGTGCCAGCAGCTCTGACCCTAGCACAGATACGCAGTATTTT . . TRBJ2-3 TRBV7-2
CASDTGIGTGELFF TGCGCCAGCGATACAGGGATCGGGACCGGGGAGCTGTTTTTT . few TRBJ2-2 TRBV5-1
CASSLAQGRFLWETQYF TGTGCCAGCAGCTTGGCCCAGGGTAGATTTTTATGGGAGACCCAGTACTTC . . TRBJ2-5 TRBV5-5
CASSLNGGWEAFF TGTGCCAGCAGCTTAAACGGTGGGTGGGAAGCTTTCTTT . . TRBJ1-1 TRBV7-3